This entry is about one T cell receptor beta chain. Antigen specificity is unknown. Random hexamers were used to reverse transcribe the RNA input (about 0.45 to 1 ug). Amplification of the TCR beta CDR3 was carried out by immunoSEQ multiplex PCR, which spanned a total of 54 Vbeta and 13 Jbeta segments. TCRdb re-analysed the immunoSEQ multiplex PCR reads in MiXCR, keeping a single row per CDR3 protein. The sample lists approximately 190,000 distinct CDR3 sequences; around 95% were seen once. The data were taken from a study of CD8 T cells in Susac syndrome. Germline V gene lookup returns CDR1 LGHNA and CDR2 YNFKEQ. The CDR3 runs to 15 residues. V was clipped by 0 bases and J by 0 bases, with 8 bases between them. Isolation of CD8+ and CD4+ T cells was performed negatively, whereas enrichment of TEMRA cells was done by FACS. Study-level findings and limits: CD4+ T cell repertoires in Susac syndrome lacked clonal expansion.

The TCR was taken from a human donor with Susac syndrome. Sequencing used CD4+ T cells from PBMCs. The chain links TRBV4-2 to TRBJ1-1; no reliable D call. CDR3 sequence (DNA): TGTGCCAGCAGCCAAGATCCCCAGGTGAACACTGAAGCTTTCTTT. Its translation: CASSQDPQVNTEAFF.